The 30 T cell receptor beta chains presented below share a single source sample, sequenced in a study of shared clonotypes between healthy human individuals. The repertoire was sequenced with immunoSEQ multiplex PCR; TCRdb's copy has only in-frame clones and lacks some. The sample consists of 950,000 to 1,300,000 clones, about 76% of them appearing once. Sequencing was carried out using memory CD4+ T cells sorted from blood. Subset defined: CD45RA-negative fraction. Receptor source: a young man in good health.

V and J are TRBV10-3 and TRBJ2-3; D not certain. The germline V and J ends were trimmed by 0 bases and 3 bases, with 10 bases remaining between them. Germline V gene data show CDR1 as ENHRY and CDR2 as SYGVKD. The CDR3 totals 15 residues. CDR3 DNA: TGTGCCATCAGTGAGTCAGGGTCAGCAACAGATACGCAGTATTTT. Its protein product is CAISESGSATDTQYF.

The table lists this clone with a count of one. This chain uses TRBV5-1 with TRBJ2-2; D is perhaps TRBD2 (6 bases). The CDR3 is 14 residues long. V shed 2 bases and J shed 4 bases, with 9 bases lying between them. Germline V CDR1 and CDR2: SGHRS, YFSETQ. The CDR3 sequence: CASSLPGVTGELFF. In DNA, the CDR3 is TGCGCCAGCAGCTTACCGGGGGTCACCGGGGAGCTGTTTTTT.

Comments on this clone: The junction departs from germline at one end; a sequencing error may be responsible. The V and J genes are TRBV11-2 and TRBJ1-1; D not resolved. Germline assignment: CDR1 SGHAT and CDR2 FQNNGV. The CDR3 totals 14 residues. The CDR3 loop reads CASSLEVRNTEAFF. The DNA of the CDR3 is TGTGCCAGCAGCCTAGAGGTCAGGAACACTGAAGCTTTCTTT.

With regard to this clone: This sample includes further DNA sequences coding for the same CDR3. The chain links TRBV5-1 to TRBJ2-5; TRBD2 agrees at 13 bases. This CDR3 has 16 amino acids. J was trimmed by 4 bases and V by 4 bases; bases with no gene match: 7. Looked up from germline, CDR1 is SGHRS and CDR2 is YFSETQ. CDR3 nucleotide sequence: TGCGCCAGCAGCCTTGGACTAGCGGGAGTGGGAGAGACCCAGTACTTC. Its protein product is CASSLGLAGVGETQYF.

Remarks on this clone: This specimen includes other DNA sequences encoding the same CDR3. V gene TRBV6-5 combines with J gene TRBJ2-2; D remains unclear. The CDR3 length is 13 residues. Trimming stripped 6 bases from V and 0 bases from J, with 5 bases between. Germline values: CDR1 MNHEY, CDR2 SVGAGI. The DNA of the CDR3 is TGTGCCAGCAGGGACCCGAACACCGGGGAGCTGTTTTTT. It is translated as CASRDPNTGELFF.

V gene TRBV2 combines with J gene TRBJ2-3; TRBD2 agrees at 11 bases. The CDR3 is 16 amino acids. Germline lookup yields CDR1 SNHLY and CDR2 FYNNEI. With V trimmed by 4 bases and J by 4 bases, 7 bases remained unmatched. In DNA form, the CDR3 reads TGTGCCAGCAGTGTTAGCGGGGGGGCCATTCCAGATACGCAGTATTTT. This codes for CASSVSGGAIPDTQYF.

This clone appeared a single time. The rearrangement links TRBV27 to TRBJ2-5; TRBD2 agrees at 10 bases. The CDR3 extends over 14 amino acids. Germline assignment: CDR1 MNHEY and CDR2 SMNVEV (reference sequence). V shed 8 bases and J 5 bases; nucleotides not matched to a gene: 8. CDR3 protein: CASGSGGLGETQYF. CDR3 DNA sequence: TGTGCCAGCGGTAGCGGGGGGCTAGGGGAGACCCAGTACTTC.

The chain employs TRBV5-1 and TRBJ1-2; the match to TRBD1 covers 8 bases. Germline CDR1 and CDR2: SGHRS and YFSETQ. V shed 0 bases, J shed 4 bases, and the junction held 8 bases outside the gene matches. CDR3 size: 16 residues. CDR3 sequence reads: CASSLATGQGSYGYTF. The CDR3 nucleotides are TGCGCCAGCAGCTTGGCCACAGGACAGGGTTCCTATGGCTACACCTTC.

This chain's CDR3 is CASSLAMGQGFEQYF. The CDR3 DNA reads TGTGCCAGCAGCTTGGCAATGGGACAGGGGTTCGAGCAGTACTTC. This chain links TRBV5-5 with TRBJ2-7, with 10 bases matching TRBD1. Trimming removed 0 bases from V and 6 bases from J; junction bases left unmatched: 6. CDR3 size: 15 residues. Germline-derived CDR1 and CDR2 are SGHKS and YYEKEE (reference sequence).

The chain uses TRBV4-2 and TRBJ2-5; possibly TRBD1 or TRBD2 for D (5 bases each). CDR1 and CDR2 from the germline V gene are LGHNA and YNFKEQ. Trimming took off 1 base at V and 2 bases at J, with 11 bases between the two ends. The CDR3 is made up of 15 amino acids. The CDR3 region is CASSQGDGRQETQYF. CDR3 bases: TGTGCCAGCAGCCAAGGGGACGGGCGGCAAGAGACCCAGTACTTC.

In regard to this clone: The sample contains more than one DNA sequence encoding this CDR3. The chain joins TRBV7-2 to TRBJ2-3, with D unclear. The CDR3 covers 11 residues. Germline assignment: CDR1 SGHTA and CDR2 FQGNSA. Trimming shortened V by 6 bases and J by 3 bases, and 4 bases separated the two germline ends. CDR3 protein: CASSTTDTQYF. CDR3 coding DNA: TGTGCCAGCAGTACTACAGATACGCAGTATTTT. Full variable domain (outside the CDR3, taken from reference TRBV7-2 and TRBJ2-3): GAGVSQSPSNKVTEKGKDVELRCDPISGHTALYWYRQSLGQGLEFLIYFQGNSAPDKSGLPSDRFSAERTGGSVSTLTIQRTQQEDSAVYLCASSTTDTQYFGPGTRLTVL.

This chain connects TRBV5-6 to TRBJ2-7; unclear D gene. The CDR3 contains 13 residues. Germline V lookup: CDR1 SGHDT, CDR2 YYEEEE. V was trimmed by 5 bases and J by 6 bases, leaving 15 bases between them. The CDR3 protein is CASSWQENGEQYF. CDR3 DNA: TGTGCCAGCAGTTGGCAAGAGAACGGCGAGCAGTACTTC.

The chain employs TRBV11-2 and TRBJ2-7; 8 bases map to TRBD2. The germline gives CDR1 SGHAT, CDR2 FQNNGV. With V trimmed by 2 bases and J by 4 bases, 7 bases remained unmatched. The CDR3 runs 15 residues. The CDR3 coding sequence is TGTGCCAGCAGCTTAACGGGGGGGGCCTTTTACGAGCAGTACTTC. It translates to CASSLTGGAFYEQYF.

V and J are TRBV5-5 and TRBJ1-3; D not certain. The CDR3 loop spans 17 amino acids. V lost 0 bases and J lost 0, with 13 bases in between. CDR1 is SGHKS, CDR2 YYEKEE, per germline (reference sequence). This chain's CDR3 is CASSLDVGAGSGNTIYF. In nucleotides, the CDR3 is TGTGCCAGCAGCTTGGACGTGGGCGCCGGCTCTGGAAACACCATATATTTT. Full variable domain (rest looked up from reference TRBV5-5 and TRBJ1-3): DAGVTQSPTHLIKTRGQQVTLRCSPISGHKSVSWYQQVLGQGPQFIFQYYEKEERGRGNFPDRFSARQFPNYSSELNVNALLLGDSALYLCASSLDVGAGSGNTIYFGEGSWLTVV.

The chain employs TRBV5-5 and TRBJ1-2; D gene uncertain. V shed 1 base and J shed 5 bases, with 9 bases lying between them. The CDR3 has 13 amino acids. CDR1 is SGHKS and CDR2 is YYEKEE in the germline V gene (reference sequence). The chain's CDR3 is CASSLLEEYGYTF. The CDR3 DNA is TGTGCCAGCAGCTTGCTGGAGGAGTATGGCTACACCTTC.

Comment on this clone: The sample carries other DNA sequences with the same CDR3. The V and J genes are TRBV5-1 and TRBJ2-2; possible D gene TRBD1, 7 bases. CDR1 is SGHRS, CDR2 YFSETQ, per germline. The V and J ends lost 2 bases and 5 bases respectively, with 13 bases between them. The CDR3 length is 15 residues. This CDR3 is CASSLGQAGTGELFF. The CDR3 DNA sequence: TGCGCCAGCAGCTTAGGACAGGCGGGAACCGGGGAGCTGTTTTTT.

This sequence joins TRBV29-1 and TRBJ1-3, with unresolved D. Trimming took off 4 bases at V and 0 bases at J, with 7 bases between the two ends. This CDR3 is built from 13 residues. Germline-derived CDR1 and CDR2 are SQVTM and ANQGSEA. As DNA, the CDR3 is TGCAGCGTTGCTGACAACTCTGGAAACACCATATATTTT. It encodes CSVADNSGNTIYF.

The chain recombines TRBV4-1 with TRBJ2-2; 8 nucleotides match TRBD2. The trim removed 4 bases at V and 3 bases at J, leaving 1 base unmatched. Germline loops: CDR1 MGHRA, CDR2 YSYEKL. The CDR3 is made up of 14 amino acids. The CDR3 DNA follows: TGCGCCAGCAGCCGGGGACTAGACACCGGGGAGCTGTTTTTT. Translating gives CASSRGLDTGELFF.

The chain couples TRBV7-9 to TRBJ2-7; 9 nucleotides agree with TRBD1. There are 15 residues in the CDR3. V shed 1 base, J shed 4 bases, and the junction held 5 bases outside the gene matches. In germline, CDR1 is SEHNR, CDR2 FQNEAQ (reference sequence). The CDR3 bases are TGTGCCAGCAGCTTAGGGACAGGGGCAGAGTACGAGCAGTACTTC. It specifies CASSLGTGAEYEQYF.

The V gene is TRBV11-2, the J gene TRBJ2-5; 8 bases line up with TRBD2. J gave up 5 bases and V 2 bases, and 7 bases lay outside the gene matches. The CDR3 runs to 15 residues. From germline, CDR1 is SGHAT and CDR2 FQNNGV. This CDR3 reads CASSLIGLARETQYF. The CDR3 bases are TGTGCCAGCAGCTTAATAGGACTAGCTCGGGAGACCCAGTACTTC.

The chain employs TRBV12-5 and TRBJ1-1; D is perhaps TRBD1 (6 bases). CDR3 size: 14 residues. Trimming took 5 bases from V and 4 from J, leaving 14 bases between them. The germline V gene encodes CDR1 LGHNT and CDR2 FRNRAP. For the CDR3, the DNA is TGTGCTAGTGGTCTAGAGGTGGACAGCACTGAAGCTTTCTTT. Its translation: CASGLEVDSTEAFF. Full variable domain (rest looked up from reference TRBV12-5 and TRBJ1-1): DARVTQTPRHKVTEMGQEVTMRCQPILGHNTVFWYRQTMMQGLELLAYFRNRAPLDDSGMPKDRFSAEMPDATLATLKIQPSEPRDSAVYFCASGLEVDSTEAFFGQGTRLTVV.

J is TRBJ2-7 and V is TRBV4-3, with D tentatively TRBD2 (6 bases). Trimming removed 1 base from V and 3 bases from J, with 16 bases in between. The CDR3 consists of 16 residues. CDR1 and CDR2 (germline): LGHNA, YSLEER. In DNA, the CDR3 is TGCGCCAGCAGCCAAGTTTGGGTGACTAGAGGCTACGAGCAGTACTTC. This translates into CASSQVWVTRGYEQYF.

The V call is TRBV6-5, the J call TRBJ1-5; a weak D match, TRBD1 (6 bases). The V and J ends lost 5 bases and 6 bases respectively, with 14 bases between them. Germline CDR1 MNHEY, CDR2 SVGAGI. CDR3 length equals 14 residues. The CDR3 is CASSPPGGGQPQHF. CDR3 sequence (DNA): TGTGCCAGCAGTCCGCCGGGGGGCGGTCAGCCCCAGCATTTT.

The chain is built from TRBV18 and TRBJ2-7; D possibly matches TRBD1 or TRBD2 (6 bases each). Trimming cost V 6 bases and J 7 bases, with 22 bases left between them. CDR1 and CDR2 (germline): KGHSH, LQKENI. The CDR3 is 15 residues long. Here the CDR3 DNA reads TGTGCCAGCTCGTCAAAAGGTTCGGGGGCTGGTGAGCAGTACTTC. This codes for CASSSKGSGAGEQYF.

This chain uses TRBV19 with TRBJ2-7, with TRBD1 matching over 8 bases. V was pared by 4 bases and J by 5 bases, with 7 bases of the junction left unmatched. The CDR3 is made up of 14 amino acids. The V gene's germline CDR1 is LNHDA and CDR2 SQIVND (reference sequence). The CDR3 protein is CASSTPDRVDEQYF. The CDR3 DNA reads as TGTGCCAGTAGTACCCCGGACAGGGTGGACGAGCAGTACTTC.

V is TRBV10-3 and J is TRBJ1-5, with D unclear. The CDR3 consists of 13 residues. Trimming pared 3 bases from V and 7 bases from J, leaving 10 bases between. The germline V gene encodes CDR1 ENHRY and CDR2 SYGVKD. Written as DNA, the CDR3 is TGTGCCATCAGTGACTCGAACACCCAGCCCCAGCATTTT. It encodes CAISDSNTQPQHF.

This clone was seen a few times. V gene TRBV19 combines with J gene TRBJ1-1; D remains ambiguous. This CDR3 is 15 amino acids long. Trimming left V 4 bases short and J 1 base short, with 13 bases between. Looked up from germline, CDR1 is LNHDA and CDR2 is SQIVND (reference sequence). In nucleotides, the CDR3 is TGTGCCAGTAGTACGGCCTCTGGAGCGAACACTGAAGCTTTCTTT. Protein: CASSTASGANTEAFF.

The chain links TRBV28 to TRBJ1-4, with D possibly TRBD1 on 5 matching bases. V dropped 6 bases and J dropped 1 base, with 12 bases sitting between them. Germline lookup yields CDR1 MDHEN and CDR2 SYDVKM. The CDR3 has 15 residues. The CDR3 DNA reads TGTGCCAGCAGGGGGGACCCCATAACTAATGAAAAACTGTTTTTT. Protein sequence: CASRGDPITNEKLFF.

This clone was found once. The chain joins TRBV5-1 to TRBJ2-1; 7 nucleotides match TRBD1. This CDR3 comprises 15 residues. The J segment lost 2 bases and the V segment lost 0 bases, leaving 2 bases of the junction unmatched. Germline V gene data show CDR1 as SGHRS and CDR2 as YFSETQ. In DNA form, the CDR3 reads TGCGCCAGCAGCTTGGGGGACAGCACCTACAATGAGCAGTTCTTC. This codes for CASSLGDSTYNEQFF.

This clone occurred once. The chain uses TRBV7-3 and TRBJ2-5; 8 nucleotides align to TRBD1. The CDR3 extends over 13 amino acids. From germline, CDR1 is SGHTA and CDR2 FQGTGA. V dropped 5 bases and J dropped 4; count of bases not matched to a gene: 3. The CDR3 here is CASSQGAGETQYF. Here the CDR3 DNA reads TGTGCCAGCAGCCAGGGGGCAGGAGAGACCCAGTACTTC.